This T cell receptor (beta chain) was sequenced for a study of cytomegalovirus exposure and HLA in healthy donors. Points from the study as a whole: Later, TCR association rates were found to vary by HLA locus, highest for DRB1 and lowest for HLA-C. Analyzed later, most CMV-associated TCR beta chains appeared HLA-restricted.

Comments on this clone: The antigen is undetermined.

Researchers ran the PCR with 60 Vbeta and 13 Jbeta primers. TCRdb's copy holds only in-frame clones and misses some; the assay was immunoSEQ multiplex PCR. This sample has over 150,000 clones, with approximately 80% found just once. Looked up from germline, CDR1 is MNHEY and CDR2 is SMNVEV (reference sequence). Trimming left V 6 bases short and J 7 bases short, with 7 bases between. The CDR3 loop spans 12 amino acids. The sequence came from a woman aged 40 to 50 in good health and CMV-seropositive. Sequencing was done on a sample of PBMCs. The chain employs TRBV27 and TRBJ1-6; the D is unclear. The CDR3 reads CASSRLNSPLHF. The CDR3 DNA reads TGTGCCAGCAGCCGACTCAATTCACCCCTCCACTTT.